This TCR beta chain originates from a study of CD8 T cells in Susac syndrome. cDNA came from about 0.51 to 1 ug RNA primed by random hexamers. TCRdb recomputed calls from the immunoSEQ multiplex PCR reads with MiXCR, one row per CDR3 protein. Here the sample spans 250,000 or so distinct CDR3 sequences, just over 90% being singletons. The length of the CDR3 is 15 residues. Trimming stripped 0 bases from V and 4 bases from J, with 12 bases between. Germline V gene lookup returns CDR1 SGDLS and CDR2 YYNGEE. The TCR was taken from a human donor with multiple sclerosis. V usage is TRBV9 and J usage is TRBJ2-3; D is perhaps TRBD2 (6 bases). Material: CD4+ T cells from PBMCs. The chain's CDR3 is CASSVDGSEADTQYF. DNA of the CDR3: TGTGCCAGCAGCGTAGACGGGAGTGAGGCAGATACGCAGTATTTT.